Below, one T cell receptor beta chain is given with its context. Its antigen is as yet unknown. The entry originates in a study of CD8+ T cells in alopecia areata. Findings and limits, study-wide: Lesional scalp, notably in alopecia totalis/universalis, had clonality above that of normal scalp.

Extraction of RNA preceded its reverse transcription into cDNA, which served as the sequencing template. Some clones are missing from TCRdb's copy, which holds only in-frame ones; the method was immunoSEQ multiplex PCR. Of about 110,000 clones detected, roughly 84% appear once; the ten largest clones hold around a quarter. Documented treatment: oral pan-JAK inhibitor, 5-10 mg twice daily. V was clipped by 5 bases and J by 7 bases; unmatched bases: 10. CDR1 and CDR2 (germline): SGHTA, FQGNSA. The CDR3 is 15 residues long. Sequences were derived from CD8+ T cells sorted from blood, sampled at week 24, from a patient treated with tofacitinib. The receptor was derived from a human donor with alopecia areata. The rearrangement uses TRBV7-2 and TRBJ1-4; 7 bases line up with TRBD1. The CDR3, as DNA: TGTGCCAGCAGCCCGGAGGAGGGGGCCCTTGAAAAACTGTTTTTT. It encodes CASSPEEGALEKLFF.